The clone carrying this T cell receptor (beta chain) occurred once. What it binds is not known. This record comes from a study of regulatory T cells in long-lasting Graves disease. Study as a whole: The term persistent Graves' disease signified upward of 5 years on antithyroid drugs with positive TSH receptor antibodies. Study-wide points: Sharing of public clonotypes was greater in persistent patients (about 2,500) than in new patients (about 970).

Sequencing libraries for TCR beta were prepared with iRepertoire HTBI primers and Arm-PCR of CDR3 regions. Via MiXCR, TCRdb re-called the multiplex PCR reads, giving one row per CDR3 protein. The sample yields 390,000 or so distinct CDR3 sequences, roughly 25% seen once. Time point meaning: persistent/refractory GD, antithyroid drugs over 5 years with positive TRAb. The TCR library was made from RNA that had been extracted from PBMCs in TRIzol. An endocrinology department in Xi'an, China, supplied the patients. About 8.8 milliliters of peripheral blood went into EDTA tubes. The CDR3 length is 14 residues. V was clipped by 1 base and J by 8 bases; unmatched bases: 6. Germline lookup yields CDR1 SEHNR and CDR2 FQNEAQ (reference sequence).

Sequences were derived from peripheral blood mononuclear cells (PBMCs), sampled when the disease was refractory, from a patient treated with antithyroid drugs. The gene calls are TRBV7-9 and TRBJ1-2; the match to TRBD1 covers 8 bases. The sequence was obtained from a woman aged 40-49 years with Graves disease. In DNA form, the CDR3 reads TGTGCCAGCAGCTTAGGGACAGGGAATCGGGGCTACACCTTC. Translated, it gives CASSLGTGNRGYTF. Based on the CDR3 plus reference TRBV7-9 and TRBJ1-2, the full variable domain is DTGVSQNPRHKITKRGQNVTFRCDPISEHNRLYWYRQTLGQGPEFLTYFQNEAQLEKSRLLSDRFSAERPKGSFSTLEIQRTEQGDSAMYLCASSLGTGNRGYTFGSGTRLTVV.